The rows below give T cell receptor beta chains drawn from one sample of a study of T cells in Graves' hyperthyroidism and ophthalmopathy. TCRdb reprocessed the multiplex PCR reads via MiXCR and lists one record per CDR3 protein. Of hundreds of thousands of distinct CDR3 sequences listed, approximately 14% are singletons. The material sequenced was blood. These receptors were obtained from a woman aged 18-30 years with Graves' hyperthyroidism. The CDR3 runs from the conserved cysteine through the conserved F or W. A D gene is named only where the DNA matches it firmly. The size of a clone is reported for some rows only, either as once, few or many, or as a class for expanded clones.

d_call j_call clone_size v_call cdr3_nt cdr3_aa
NA TRBJ1-2 many TRBV7-3 TGTGCCAGCAGCTTAGGGCGGGGCAGCTATGGCTACACCTTC CASSLGRGSYGYTF
TRBD1 TRBJ2-7 NA TRBV9 TGTGCCAGCAGCGTATCAGGGGGTCTCTCCTACGAGCAGTACTTC CASSVSGGLSYEQYF
NA TRBJ2-7 few TRBV6-5 TGTGCCAGCAGTTACTCGGAGGGGGGCGAGCAGTACTTC CASSYSEGGEQYF
NA TRBJ1-1 many TRBV20-1 TGCAGATTACAGGGAGGTACTGAAGCTTTCTTT CRLQGGTEAFF
NA TRBJ2-7 many TRBV2 TGTGCCAGCAACGGGGCAGGGAGAGTCTACGAGCAGTACTTC CASNGAGRVYEQYF
NA TRBJ1-4 NA TRBV7-9 TGTGCCAGCAGCTTGACTTTGGGGATCGGGCTTGAAAAACTGTTTTTT CASSLTLGIGLEKLFF
NA TRBJ2-3 NA TRBV10-1 TGCGCCAGCAGTGAGGGGGCAAACCCAGATACGCAGTATTTT CASSEGANPDTQYF
NA TRBJ2-7 many TRBV5-1 TGCGCCAGCAGCTTGGGCCAGCTAGTTACTCACGAGCAGTACTTC CASSLGQLVTHEQYF
NA TRBJ2-5 many TRBV15 TGTGCCACCAGCTCGCCGTCGACGTTGTACCAAGAGACCCAGTACTTC CATSSPSTLYQETQYF
NA TRBJ1-2 many TRBV6-1 TGTGCCAGCACGGTGCGGAATCTCTATGGCTACACCTTC CASTVRNLYGYTF
TRBD1 TRBJ2-2 many TRBV5-1 TGCGCCAGCAGCCGAGACAGGGGACAGGCCGGGGAGCTGTTTTTT CASSRDRGQAGELFF
TRBD2 TRBJ2-2 NA TRBV5-1 TGCGCCAGCAACCCCAGGACGGGTCGGGAGGACACCGGGGAGCTGTTTTTT CASNPRTGREDTGELFF
NA TRBJ2-7 many TRBV3-1 TGTGCCACCTCCCAGGGCCCCGAGCAGTACTTC CATSQGPEQYF
NA TRBJ1-2 many TRBV18 TGTGCCAGCTCACCACCGGCAGCTTCTAACTATGGCTACACCTTC CASSPPAASNYGYTF
TRBD1 TRBJ1-2 many TRBV6-1 TGTGCCAGCAGTCCGGAACCGGACAGGGTGGGCTATGGCTACACCTTC CASSPEPDRVGYGYTF
TRBD2 TRBJ2-3 many TRBV30 TGTGCCTGGAGTGTACTTAGCGGGGGGGCAGATACGCAGTATTTT CAWSVLSGGADTQYF
NA TRBJ2-1 many TRBV7-9 TGTGCCAGCAGCTCGGGGTACAATGAGCAGTTCTTC CASSSGYNEQFF
TRBD2 TRBJ2-5 NA TRBV7-9 TGTGCCAGCAGCTTACTAGCGGGGGTAGAACAAGAGACCCAGTACTTC CASSLLAGVEQETQYF
TRBD2 TRBJ2-7 few TRBV5-8 TGTGCCAGCAGCTTGCGAGCGGGGGAGTACTACGAGCAGTACTTC CASSLRAGEYYEQYF
TRBD2 TRBJ2-5 many TRBV7-9 TGTGCGACCACCGGGGGGGCGGAGACCCAGTACTTC CATTGGAETQYF
NA TRBJ2-7 many TRBV12-3/TRBV12-4 TGTGCCAGCAGTCCTGGGGGGGGACACCCCTTCGTGGAGCAGTACTTC CASSPGGGHPFVEQYF
NA TRBJ2-7 NA TRBV27 TGTGCCAGCCGATATAGCGACGAGCAGTACTTC CASRYSDEQYF
TRBD1 TRBJ1-2 NA TRBV7-9 TGTGCCAGCAGCTTCCCTGCACAGGGGACTAACTATGGCTACACCTTC CASSFPAQGTNYGYTF
NA TRBJ1-1 NA TRBV10-3 TGTGCCATCCGGGCCCGGGACGGCCGGAACACTGAAGCTTTCTTT CAIRARDGRNTEAFF
NA TRBJ2-7 many TRBV7-9 TGTGCCAGCAGCTGGGATCGCTGGAGCGGCGAGCAGTACTTC CASSWDRWSGEQYF
NA TRBJ2-5 many TRBV2 TGTGCCAGCAGTAGGAATGCTCAGGAGACCCAGTACTTC CASSRNAQETQYF
TRBD2 TRBJ2-3 few TRBV19 TGTGCCAGTAGTTCCCAGGTTGCTAGCGGGAGTGGGGATACGCAGTATTTT CASSSQVASGSGDTQYF
NA TRBJ1-1 many TRBV13 TGTGCCAGCAGCTACAGGACCTTCGGGGTAGACACTGAAGCTTTCTTT CASSYRTFGVDTEAFF
TRBD1 TRBJ2-1 many TRBV11-2 TGTGCCAGCAGCCGTCCGGGACAGGGGGCGTTCTTC CASSRPGQGAFF
NA TRBJ1-1 many TRBV6-6 TGTGCCAGCAGTTACAACTACAGGTTGGGGAACACTGAAGCTTTCTTT CASSYNYRLGNTEAFF
TRBD1 TRBJ1-1 many TRBV19 TGTGCCAGTAGTACACGACAGGGGGCTCGGGGCACTGAAGCTTTCTTT CASSTRQGARGTEAFF
TRBD2 TRBJ2-3 few TRBV15 TGTGCCACCAGCAGAGTGGGAGGCGGGGGGGCGGATACGCAGTATTTT CATSRVGGGGADTQYF
NA TRBJ1-1 NA TRBV30 TGTGCCTGGAGTGTAGAAACAGGGATAATCCCCACTGAAGCTTTCTTT CAWSVETGIIPTEAFF
TRBD1 TRBJ2-5 NA TRBV5-1 TGCGCCAGCAGCTGGGGGACAGGGATGGAGACCCAGTACTTC CASSWGTGMETQYF
TRBD2 TRBJ2-7 many TRBV10-3 TGTGCCATCAGGAGCGGGACTAGCTCCTACGAGCAGTACTTC CAIRSGTSSYEQYF
NA TRBJ2-5 many TRBV28 TGTGCCAGCACTTCCACGGACACCGGGGGGACCCAGTACTTC CASTSTDTGGTQYF
NA TRBJ1-5 many TRBV6-1 TGTGCCAGCAGTGAAGCCCAAACAGGGTTCGTACGCAATCAGCCCCAGCATTTT CASSEAQTGFVRNQPQHF
TRBD2 TRBJ2-1 few TRBV7-8 TGTGCCAGCAGAGCCGGGCGGGAGGAATTCTACAATGAGCAGTTCTTC CASRAGREEFYNEQFF
NA TRBJ2-1 many TRBV29-1 TGCAGCGTTGCCCCGACGAATGAGCAGTTCTTC CSVAPTNEQFF
TRBD1 TRBJ1-2 NA TRBV5-1 TGCGCCAGCAGCTTGGACACAGGGGGCAACTATGGCTACACCTTC CASSLDTGGNYGYTF
NA TRBJ1-1 NA TRBV6-1 TGTGCCAGCAGCGAGCGGTCGAACACTGAAGCTTTCTTT CASSERSNTEAFF